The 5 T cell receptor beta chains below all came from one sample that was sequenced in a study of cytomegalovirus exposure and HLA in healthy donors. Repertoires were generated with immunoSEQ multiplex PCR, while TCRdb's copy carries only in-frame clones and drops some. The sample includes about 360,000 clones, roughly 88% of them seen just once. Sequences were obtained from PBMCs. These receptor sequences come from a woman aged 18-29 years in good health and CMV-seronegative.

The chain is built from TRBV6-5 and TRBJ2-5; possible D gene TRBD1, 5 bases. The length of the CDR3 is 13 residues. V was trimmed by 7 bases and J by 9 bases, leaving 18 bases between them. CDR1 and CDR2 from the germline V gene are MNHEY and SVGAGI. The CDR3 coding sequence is TGTGCCAGCACAGCCGCGGCAGGGTCACCCCAGTACTTC. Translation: CASTAAAGSPQYF.

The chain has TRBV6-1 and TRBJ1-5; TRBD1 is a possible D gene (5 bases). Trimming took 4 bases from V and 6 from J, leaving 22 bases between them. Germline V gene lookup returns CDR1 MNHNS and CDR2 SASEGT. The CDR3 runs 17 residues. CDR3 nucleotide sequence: TGTGCCAGCAGTGGAACGGGGGTCGGTATAGTCGTTCAGCCCCAGCATTTT. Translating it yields CASSGTGVGIVVQPQHF.

CDR3 sequence: CASAGSRRDTQYF. The CDR3 DNA sequence: TGTGCCAGCGCGGGTTCGCGTCGGGATACGCAGTATTTT. The gene calls are TRBV9 and TRBJ2-3, with D perhaps TRBD2 (5 bases). The CDR3 covers 13 residues. Trimming pared 7 bases from V and 6 bases from J, leaving 15 bases between. In germline, CDR1 is SGDLS, CDR2 YYNGEE. The whole variable domain, remainder taken from reference TRBV9 and TRBJ2-3, is DSGVTQTPKHLITATGQRVTLRCSPRSGDLSVYWYQQSLDQGLQFLIQYYNGEERAKGNILERFSAQQFPDLHSELNLSSLELGDSALYFCASAGSRRDTQYFGPGTRLTVL.

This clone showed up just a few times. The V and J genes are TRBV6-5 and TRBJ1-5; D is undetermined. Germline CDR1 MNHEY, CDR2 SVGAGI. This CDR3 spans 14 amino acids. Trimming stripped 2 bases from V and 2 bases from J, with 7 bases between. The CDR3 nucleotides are TGTGCCAGCAGTTACGGAGAGGGCAATCAGCCCCAGCATTTT. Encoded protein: CASSYGEGNQPQHF.

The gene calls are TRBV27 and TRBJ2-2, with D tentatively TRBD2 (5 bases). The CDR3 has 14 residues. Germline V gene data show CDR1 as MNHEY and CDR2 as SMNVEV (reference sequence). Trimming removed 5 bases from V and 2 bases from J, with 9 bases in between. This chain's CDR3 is CASSIGVNTGELFF. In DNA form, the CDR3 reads TGTGCCAGCAGTATCGGGGTTAACACCGGGGAGCTGTTTTTT.